This T cell receptor (beta chain) was obtained from a study of CD8 T cells in Susac syndrome. Trimming took off 5 bases at V and 3 bases at J, with 11 bases between the two ends. This CDR3 has 13 residues. Per germline, CDR1 WSHSY and CDR2 SAAADI. Note on this clonotype: Antigen: not known.

Findings of the study overall: By the study's own acknowledgment, its TCR sequencing and HLA analysis included relatively few individuals.

With random hexamers, 0.5 to 1 ug RNA was reverse transcribed. TCRdb independently ran MiXCR on the immunoSEQ multiplex PCR reads; one entry per CDR3 protein. The table lists some 150,000 distinct CDR3 sequences, approximately 95% of them singletons, with approximately 0.08% in the top ten. This chain connects TRBV10-2 to TRBJ2-7; D uncertain. What was sequenced was CD4+ T cells from PBMCs. This clonotype was sampled from a human donor in good health. CDR3 protein: CASSTTKGYEQYF. The CDR3 nucleotides are TGCGCCAGCAGTACCACGAAGGGCTACGAGCAGTACTTC.